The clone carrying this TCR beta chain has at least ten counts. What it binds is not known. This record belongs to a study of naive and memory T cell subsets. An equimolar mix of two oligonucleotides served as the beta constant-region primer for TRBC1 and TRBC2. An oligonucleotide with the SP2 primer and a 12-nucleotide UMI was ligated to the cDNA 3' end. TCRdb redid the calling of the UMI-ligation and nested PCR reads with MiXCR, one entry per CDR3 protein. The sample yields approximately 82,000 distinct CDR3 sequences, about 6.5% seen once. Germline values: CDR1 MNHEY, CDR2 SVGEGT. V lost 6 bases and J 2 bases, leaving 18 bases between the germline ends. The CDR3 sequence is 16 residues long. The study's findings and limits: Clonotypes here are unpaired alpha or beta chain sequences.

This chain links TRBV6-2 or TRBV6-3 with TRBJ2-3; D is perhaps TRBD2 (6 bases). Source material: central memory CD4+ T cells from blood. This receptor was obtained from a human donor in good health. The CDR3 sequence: CASSGGSLQITDTQYF. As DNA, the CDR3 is TGTGCCAGCAGCGGGGGATCGCTACAAATCACAGATACGCAGTATTTT.